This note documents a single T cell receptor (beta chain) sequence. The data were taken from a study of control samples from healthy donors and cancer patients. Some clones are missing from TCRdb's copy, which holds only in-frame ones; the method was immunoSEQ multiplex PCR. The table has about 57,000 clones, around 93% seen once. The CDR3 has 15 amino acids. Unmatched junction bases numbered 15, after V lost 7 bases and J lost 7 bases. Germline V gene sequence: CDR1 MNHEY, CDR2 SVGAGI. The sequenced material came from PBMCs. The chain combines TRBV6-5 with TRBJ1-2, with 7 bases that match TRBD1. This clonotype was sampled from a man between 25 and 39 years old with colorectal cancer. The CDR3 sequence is CASTSSGAGGVGYTF. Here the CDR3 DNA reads TGTGCCAGCACCTCGAGCGGGGCAGGGGGGGTTGGCTACACCTTC.